The entry that follows covers one T cell receptor (beta chain) sequence. Its specificity is not known. Here immunoSEQ multiplex PCR was the method, and the copy in TCRdb shows in-frame clones only, minus some. The profile shows 900 or so clones, more than 30% of them singletons. CDR3 length equals 14 residues. The V gene's germline CDR1 is LNHDA and CDR2 SQIVND (reference sequence). The V end was cut by 3 bases, the J end by 3 bases, with 9 bases between. This sample stems from a study of T cells in localized non-small cell lung cancer. Overall study findings and caveats: In the blood, greater T cell density corresponded to longer overall survival. Among the tissues sampled, uninvolved adjacent lung had the highest T cell clonality, above tumor.

This clonotype was sampled from a woman aged 18 to 50 with stage III lung adenocarcinoma. This material consisted of lung tumor tissue, taken before any cancer treatment. The J gene is TRBJ1-3, the V gene TRBV19; no clear D. The CDR3 region is CASSILGGGNTIYF. In DNA, the CDR3 is TGTGCCAGTAGTATTTTGGGCGGTGGAAACACCATATATTTT.